The source of this TCR beta chain is a study of shared clonotypes between healthy human individuals (dated by TCRdb to the early 2020s). The study in broad terms: Three men and a couple of women, aged 18 to 49 years, made up the cohort. To estimate repertoire size and how much clonotypes are shared between individuals, the study performed deep sequencing of blood TCR repertoires from roughly five healthy adults. Different laboratories and diverse techniques were used to prepare libraries and sequence TCR repertoires, to increase sequencing depth and limit assay-specific biases. For each donor, three plates each were used for CD4 naive and CD4 memory, two plates were used for CD8 naive, and one plate was used for CD8 memory. Each donor's leukapheresis produced roughly between roughly 0.85 and 9 billion PBMCs.

CDR1 and CDR2 are drawn from the germline V gene: SGHTA, FQGNSA. The CDR3 goes from the cysteine to the phenylalanine over 15 residues. The only DNA kept is the CDR3, 45 bases in frame from the first base. V is reduced by 5 bases and J by 0 bases, leaving a spacing of 10 bases between them. CD8 naive samples consisted of CD45RO-negative cells that were positively selected for CCR7, yielding a CD45RA+CCR7+ population without TemRA cells. Healthy HIV-negative adults with no recently reported acute infections or vaccinations were included as donors. Every donor was a Caucasian adult living in Nashville, Tennessee, USA. Blood was obtained by leukapheresis, after which PBMCs were separated by Ficoll-Histopaque density gradient centrifugation and cryopreserved in liquid nitrogen vapor phase. Purity and quantity of every magnetically sorted T cell population were checked by analytical flow cytometry. Each sorted fraction had its genomic DNA isolated and then quantified by UV absorbance on a Nanodrop 2000c.

Turning to this clone: Its antigen is unknown. No quality values exist for individual bases; no much larger clone is one base distant.

On the study overall, not on this receptor specifically: Across several donors, about 4.5% of naive CD4, roughly 3.5% of naive CD8, roughly 2.2% of memory CD4, and under 0.45% of memory CD8 clonotypes were shared. Naive subsets generally had larger estimated clonotype richness than memory subsets. Sampling was restricted to blood, and TCR repertoires in tissue are likely to differ from TCR repertoires in blood. Incomplete sequencing was indicated by rarefaction of sorted-subset datasets, despite the large sequencing depth. Compared with non-shared clonotypes, the clonotypes found in all four sorted-subset donors had higher generation probabilities. Because the study included a small number of donors, the genetic and exposure-history diversity represented was limited. Pairwise subsampling indicated that sequencing depth was expected to affect the degree of clonotype sharing among donors.

Using the deep immunoSEQ assay, multiplex PCR amplified TCR CDR3 regions from genomic DNA. Extracted genomic DNA from each cell subset was spread evenly across all wells of several immunoSEQ 96-well plates, with each plate serving as a replicate. For sorted subsets, each replicate PCR was loaded with 200 ng genomic DNA, equivalent to 32,000 or so T cell genomes. Purified libraries were measured with a Qubit 3.0 fluorometer, size-checked on a Bioanalyzer 2100, and measured again with the KAPA Library Quantification kit. Every immunoSEQ 96-well plate was sequenced on a separate single-read 150-cycle Illumina NextSeq 550 flow cell. As for the authors' bioinformatics: Because the immunoSEQ output included only junctional sequences and no quality scores, the filtering could not be the same as the filtering used for full-length reads. To assign V/J genes and CDR3, sequences were annotated against IMGT germline references using PyIR, a Python wrapper for IgBLAST v1.9. Reads were filtered out if the reads had weak V/J assignments (E-value above 1e-6), no CDR3, stop codons, out-of-frame junctions, or ambiguous translated residues. V3J clonotypes were defined by identical inferred V gene, J gene, and CDR3 amino acid sequence. Percentage overlap between repertoires was calculated by dividing the number of shared unique clonotypes by the size of the smaller repertoire. Repertoire richness was assessed with RTK rarefaction, the Chao1 estimator, and Recon v2.1 estimates of unobserved clonotypes. OLGA was used to compute generation probabilities for all TCRbeta clonotypes that the gDNA method yielded from several donors. TCRdb's version of the immuneACCESS table is confined to in-frame rearrangements and falls short of the full clone set. An unresolved V gene accounts for under half of the shortfall where checked; the remainder is of unknown origin. D and trimming come from the DNA, and the V and J calls and clone size come from that table. Present in this sample are over 750,000 clones, 96% of which were seen just once. The ten largest account for under 0.3% of the sample.

The sample was naive CD8+ T cells sorted from blood. Taken with the paper, the label for cell subset or site translates to: CD45RA+CCR7+. The chain joins TRBV7-2 to TRBJ1-4, with the identity of the D gene unclear. The receptor's source is a man between 25 and 39 years old in good health. The encoded CDR3 is CASSPNPATNEKLFF. The base sequence is TGTGCCAGCAGCCCAAATCCCGCAACTAATGAAAAACTGTTTTTT.